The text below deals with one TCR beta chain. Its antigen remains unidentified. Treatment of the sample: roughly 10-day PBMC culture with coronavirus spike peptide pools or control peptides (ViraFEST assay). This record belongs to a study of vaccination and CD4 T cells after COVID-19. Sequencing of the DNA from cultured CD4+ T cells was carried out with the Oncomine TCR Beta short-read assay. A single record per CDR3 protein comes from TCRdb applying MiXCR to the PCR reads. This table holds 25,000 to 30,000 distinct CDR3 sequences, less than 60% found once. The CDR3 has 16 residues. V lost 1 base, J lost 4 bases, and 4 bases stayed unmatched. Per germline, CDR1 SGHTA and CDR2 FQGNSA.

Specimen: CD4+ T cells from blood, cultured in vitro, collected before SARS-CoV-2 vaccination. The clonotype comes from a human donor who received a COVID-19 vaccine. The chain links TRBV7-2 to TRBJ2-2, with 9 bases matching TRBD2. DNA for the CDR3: TGTGCCAGCAGCTTAGGGGGCGGGGGGGGCACCGGGGAGCTGTTTTTT. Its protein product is CASSLGGGGGTGELFF.